This is a list of T cell receptor beta chains from one sample in a study of cytomegalovirus exposure and HLA in healthy donors. Here immunoSEQ multiplex PCR was the method, and the copy in TCRdb shows in-frame clones only, minus some. The top ten clones hold 1.4% of a sample with 150,000 or so clones, about 83% of them seen once. Material: PBMCs. These receptors originate from a woman aged 25 to 45 in good health and CMV-seronegative. CDR3s include the opening cysteine and the closing phenylalanine or tryptophan.

TRBJ2-1 | TRBV29-1 | CSARKLAVRGDNNEQFF
TRBJ1-1 | TRBV11-2 | CASSLGSRGNTEAFF
TRBJ1-5 | TRBV4-2 | CASSQDLNQPQHF
TRBJ2-7 | TRBV18 | CASSRGSGEQYF
TRBJ2-2 | TRBV4-1 | CASSHSRGGRSTGELFF
TRBJ2-3 | TRBV6-4 | CASSDSASGSTDTQYF
TRBJ2-1 | TRBV6-5 | CASSYSRLTRSNEQFF
TRBJ2-2 | TRBV2 | CASSEDRGIGELFF
TRBJ1-1 | TRBV9 | CASSVGTDNTEAFF
TRBJ1-3 | TRBV19 | CASSFHPWDNGNTIYF
TRBJ2-7 | TRBV19 | CASSNLGGAEQYF
TRBJ1-2 | TRBV6-1 | CASSEALTGGYTF
TRBJ1-2 | TRBV6-5 | CASSRDKDLNYGYTF
TRBJ2-7 | TRBV13 | CASSLGPGTSGTYEQYF
TRBJ2-7 | TRBV27 | CASSPGQGYEQYF
TRBJ1-1 | TRBV4-2 | CASSQEYPGEMNTEAFF
TRBJ2-5 | TRBV7-8 | CASSSTTSGGWQETQYF
TRBJ1-1 | TRBV4-1 | CASSQMGQGGTEAFF
TRBJ1-1 | TRBV5-4 | CASSKPDRMNTEAFF
TRBJ1-1 | TRBV5-1 | CASSLAAGPEAFF
TRBJ2-5 | TRBV7-9 | CASSSPQETQYF
TRBJ2-7 | TRBV7-6 | CASSSDTYEQYF
TRBJ1-1 | TRBV12-5 | CASGPQGVTEAFF
TRBJ2-1 | TRBV2 | CASSGDSDNEQFF
TRBJ1-1 | TRBV2 | CASYGGENTEAFF
TRBJ1-6 | TRBV6-1 | CASSERTLGHSPLHF
TRBJ2-1 | TRBV4-1 | CASSQVWGQRNEQFF
TRBJ1-4 | TRBV6-4 | CASSDGQPAGVVEKLFF